This TCR beta chain originates from a study of blood T cell repertoires in COVID-19. On the study more broadly: Some COVID-19 samples were acute and others convalescent; all came from the United States, Italy and Spain. From T cells, B-cell-depleted T cells, or PBMCs came the material, which was cDNA or gDNA.

Authors' data handling: Estimated nucleated cell counts came from reference gene primer amplification. TCRdb's table, derived via immunoSEQ multiplex PCR, lists solely in-frame clones and lacks some. V, J and clone size are those of that table, while D and trimming were read from the DNA. The sample holds around 250,000 clones, roughly 89% seen once. Germline V gene lookup returns CDR1 SGHRS and CDR2 YFSETQ. Trimming shortened V by 4 bases and J by 3 bases, and 12 bases separated the two germline ends. The CDR3 contains 14 residues. This receptor was obtained from a woman aged 40 to 50 who had recovered from COVID-19. This chain links TRBV5-1 with TRBJ2-3, with D hard to call. The sample was peripheral blood. The CDR3 reads CASSPQSVTDTQYF. The CDR3 nucleotides are TGCGCCAGCAGCCCCCAGAGCGTGACAGATACGCAGTATTTT.